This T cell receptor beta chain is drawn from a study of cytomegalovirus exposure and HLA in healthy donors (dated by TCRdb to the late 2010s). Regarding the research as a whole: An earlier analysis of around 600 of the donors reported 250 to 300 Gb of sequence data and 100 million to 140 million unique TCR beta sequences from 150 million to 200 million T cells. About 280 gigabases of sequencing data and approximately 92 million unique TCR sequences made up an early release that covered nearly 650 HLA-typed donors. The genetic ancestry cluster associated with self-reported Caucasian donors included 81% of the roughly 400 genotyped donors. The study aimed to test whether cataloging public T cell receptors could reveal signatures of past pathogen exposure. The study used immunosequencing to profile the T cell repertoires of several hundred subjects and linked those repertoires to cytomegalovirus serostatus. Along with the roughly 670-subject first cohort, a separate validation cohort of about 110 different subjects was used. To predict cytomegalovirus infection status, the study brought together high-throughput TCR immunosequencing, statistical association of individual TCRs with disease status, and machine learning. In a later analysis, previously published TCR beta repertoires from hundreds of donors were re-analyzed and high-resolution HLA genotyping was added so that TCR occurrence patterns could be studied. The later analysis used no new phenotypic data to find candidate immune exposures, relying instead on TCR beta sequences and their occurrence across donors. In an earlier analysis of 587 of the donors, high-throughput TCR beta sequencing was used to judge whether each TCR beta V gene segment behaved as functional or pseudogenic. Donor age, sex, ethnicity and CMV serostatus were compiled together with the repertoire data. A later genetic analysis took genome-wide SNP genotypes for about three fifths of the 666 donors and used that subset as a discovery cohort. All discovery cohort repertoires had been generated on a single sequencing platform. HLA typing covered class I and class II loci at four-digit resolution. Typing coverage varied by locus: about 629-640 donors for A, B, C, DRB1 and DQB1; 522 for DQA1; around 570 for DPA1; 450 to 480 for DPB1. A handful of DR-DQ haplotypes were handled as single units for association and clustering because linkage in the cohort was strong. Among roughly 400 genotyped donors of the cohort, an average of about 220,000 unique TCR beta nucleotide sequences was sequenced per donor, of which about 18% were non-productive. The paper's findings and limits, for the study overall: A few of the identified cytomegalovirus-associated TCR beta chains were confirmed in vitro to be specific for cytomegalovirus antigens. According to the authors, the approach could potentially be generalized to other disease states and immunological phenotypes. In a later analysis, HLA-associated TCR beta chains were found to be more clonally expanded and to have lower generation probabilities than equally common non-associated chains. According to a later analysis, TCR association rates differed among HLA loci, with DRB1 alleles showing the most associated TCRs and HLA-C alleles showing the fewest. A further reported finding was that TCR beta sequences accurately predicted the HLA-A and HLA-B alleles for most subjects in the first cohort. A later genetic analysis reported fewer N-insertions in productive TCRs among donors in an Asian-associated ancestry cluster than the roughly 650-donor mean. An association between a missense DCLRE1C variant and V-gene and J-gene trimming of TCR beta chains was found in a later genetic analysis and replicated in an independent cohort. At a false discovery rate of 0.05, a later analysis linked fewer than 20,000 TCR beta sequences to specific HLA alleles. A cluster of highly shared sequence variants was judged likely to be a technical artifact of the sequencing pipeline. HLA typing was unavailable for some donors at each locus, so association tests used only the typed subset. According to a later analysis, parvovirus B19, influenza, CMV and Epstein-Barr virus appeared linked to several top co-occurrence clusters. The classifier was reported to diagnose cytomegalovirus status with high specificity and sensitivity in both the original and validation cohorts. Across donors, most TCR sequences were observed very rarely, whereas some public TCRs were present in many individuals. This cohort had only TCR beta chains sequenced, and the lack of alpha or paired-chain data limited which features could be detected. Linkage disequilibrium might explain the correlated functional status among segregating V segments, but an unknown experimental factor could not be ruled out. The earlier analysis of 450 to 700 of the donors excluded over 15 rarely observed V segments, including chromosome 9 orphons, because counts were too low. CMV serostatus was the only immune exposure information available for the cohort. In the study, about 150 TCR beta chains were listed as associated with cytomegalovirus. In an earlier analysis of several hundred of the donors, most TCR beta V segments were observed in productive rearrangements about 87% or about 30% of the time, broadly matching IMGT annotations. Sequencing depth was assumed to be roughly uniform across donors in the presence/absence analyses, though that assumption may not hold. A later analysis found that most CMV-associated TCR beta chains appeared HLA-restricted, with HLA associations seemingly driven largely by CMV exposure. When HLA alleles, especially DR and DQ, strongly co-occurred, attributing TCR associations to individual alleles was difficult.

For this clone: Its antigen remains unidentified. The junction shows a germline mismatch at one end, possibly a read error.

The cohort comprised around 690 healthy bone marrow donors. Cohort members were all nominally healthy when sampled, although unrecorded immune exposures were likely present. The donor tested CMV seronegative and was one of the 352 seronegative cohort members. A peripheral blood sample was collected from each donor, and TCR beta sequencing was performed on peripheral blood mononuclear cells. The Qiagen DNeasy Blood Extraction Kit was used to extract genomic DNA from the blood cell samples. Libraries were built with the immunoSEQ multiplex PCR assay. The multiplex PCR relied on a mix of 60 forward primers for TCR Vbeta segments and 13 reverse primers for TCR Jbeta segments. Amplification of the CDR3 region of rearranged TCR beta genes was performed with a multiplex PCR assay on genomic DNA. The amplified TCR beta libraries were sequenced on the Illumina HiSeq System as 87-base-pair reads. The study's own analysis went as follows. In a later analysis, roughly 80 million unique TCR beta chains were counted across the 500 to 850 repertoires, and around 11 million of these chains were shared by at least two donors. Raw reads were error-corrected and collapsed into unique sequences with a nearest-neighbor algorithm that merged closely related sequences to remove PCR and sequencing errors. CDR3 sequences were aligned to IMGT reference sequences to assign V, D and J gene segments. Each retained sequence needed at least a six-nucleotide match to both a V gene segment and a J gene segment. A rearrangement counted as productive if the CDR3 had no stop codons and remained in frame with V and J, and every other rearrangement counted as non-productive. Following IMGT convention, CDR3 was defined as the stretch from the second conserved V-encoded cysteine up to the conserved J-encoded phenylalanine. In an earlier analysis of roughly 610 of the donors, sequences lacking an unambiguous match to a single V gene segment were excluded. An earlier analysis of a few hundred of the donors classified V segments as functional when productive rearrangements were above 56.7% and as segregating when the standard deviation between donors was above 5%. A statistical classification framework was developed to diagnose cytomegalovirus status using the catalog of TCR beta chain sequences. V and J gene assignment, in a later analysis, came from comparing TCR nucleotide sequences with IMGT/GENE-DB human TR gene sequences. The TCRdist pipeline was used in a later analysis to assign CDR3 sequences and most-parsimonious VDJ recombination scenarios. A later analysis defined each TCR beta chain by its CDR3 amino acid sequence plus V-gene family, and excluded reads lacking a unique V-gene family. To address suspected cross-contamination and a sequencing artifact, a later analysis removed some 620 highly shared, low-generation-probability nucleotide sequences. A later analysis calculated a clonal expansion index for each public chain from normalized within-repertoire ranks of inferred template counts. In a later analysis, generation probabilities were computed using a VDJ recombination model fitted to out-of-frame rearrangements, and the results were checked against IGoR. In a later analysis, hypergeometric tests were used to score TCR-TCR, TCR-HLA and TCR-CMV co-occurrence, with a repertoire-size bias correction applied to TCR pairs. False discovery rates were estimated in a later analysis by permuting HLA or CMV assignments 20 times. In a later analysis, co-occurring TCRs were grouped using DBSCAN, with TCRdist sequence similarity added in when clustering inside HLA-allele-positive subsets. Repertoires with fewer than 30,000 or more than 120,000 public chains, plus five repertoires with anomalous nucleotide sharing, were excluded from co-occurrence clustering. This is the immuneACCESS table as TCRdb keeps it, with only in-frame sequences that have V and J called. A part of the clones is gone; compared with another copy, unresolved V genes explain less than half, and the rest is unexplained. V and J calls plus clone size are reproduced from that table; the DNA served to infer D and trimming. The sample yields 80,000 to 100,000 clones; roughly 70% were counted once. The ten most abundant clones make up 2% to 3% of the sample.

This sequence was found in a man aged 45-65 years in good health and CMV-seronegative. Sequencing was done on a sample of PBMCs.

CDR3 region: CASSFGTGVGEKLFF. The DNA sequence reads TGTGCTAGCAGCTTTGGGACAGGGGTTGGGGAAAAACTGTTTTTT. This chain joins TRBV7-7 to TRBJ1-4; TRBD1 aligns with 10 central bases. The CDR3 covers 15 residues, taking in both the cysteine and the phenylalanine. Kept here is only the CDR3 DNA, which spans 45 bases and is read in frame from base 1. Based on the germline V gene (reference sequence), the CDR1 and CDR2 sequences are SSHAT and FNYEAQ.